The rows below give T cell receptor beta chains drawn from one sample of a study of cytomegalovirus exposure and HLA in healthy donors. The data were produced by immunoSEQ multiplex PCR, yet TCRdb's version contains in-frame clones alone and is incomplete. The repertoire holds fewer than 200,000 clones, with 75% to 90% as singletons. Sequencing was performed on PBMCs. These receptors originate from a male donor in good health and CMV-seronegative. Both conserved end residues are part of each CDR3. Each record gives: D gene, V gene, clone size, J gene, CDR3 DNA, CDR3 protein. D genes are given only for firm matches. Expanded clones get a size class; other rows say once, few or many, or leave the size out.

D: TRBD1
V: TRBV30
size: .
J: TRBJ2-2
DNA: TGTGCCTGGAGCGCCGGGACAGCGAACACCGGGGAGCTGTTTTTT
CDR3: CAWSAGTANTGELFF

D: .
V: TRBV5-1
size: .
J: TRBJ2-2
DNA: TGCGCCAGCAGCTCCCCCCATAACACCGGGGAGCTGTTTTTT
CDR3: CASSSPHNTGELFF

D: TRBD1
V: TRBV2
size: .
J: TRBJ2-2
DNA: TGTGCCAGCAGTGTCGGGACAGGGTTTGGCGGGGAGCTGTTTTTT
CDR3: CASSVGTGFGGELFF

D: .
V: TRBV6-1
size: once
J: TRBJ1-2
DNA: TGTGCCAGCATCTCAGGGCCGTTCGGCTACACCTTC
CDR3: CASISGPFGYTF

D: TRBD2
V: TRBV29-1
size: .
J: TRBJ2-4
DNA: TGCAGCACCCTGGGGGCGGGGGGTCCCCTAGCCAAAAACATTCAGTACTTC
CDR3: CSTLGAGGPLAKNIQYF

D: .
V: TRBV9
size: .
J: TRBJ1-1
DNA: TGTGCCAGCAGCCCCCGTTTGGGGACTGGGACTGAAGCTTTCTTT
CDR3: CASSPRLGTGTEAFF

D: .
V: TRBV5-6
size: .
J: TRBJ2-1
DNA: TGTGCCAGCCTGAAGAGTGAATACAATGAGCAGTTCTTC
CDR3: CASLKSEYNEQFF

D: TRBD1
V: TRBV15
size: .
J: TRBJ2-7
DNA: TGTGCCACCAGCAGAGGGGCAGGGGGCGCATCCTACGAGCAGTACTTC
CDR3: CATSRGAGGASYEQYF

D: .
V: TRBV7-9
size: .
J: TRBJ2-3
DNA: TGTGCCAGCAGCAAACACCGTTCGTCCACAGATACGCAGTATTTT
CDR3: CASSKHRSSTDTQYF

D: TRBD1
V: TRBV25-1
size: .
J: TRBJ2-5
DNA: TGTGCCAGCAGCGGGACAGGGGGCGCGAAGACCCAGTACTTC
CDR3: CASSGTGGAKTQYF

D: .
V: TRBV5-1
size: .
J: TRBJ1-1
DNA: TGCGCCAGCAGCACTCAACCGGGGGGCACCGAAGCTTTCTTT
CDR3: CASSTQPGGTEAFF

D: .
V: TRBV7-2
size: .
J: TRBJ2-7
DNA: TGTGCCAGCAGCTTAGGGACAGTGGGGTACGAGCAGTACTTC
CDR3: CASSLGTVGYEQYF

D: .
V: TRBV2
size: .
J: TRBJ1-2
DNA: TGTGCCAGCACCGCCGGGCCAGGGCCGTTGTACACCTTC
CDR3: CASTAGPGPLYTF

D: TRBD1
V: TRBV6-6
size: .
J: TRBJ1-1
DNA: TGTGCCAGCAGCGAACGACAGGGGGGGAACACTGAAGCTTTCTTT
CDR3: CASSERQGGNTEAFF

D: .
V: TRBV18
size: .
J: TRBJ1-1
DNA: TGTGCCAGCTCACGGGGGGAGAACACTGAAGCTTTCTTT
CDR3: CASSRGENTEAFF

D: .
V: TRBV10-1
size: .
J: TRBJ1-5
DNA: TGCGCCAGCAGTGATTCGTTCAGGGCGATCAGGCCCCAGCATTTT
CDR3: CASSDSFRAIRPQHF

D: .
V: TRBV5-1
size: .
J: TRBJ2-7
DNA: TGCGCCAGCAGAGGATCCCCTGGGGGCGGCTCCTACGAGCAGTACTTC
CDR3: CASRGSPGGGSYEQYF

D: .
V: TRBV6-6
size: .
J: TRBJ2-7
DNA: TGTGCCAGCAGTTACCCGGAACAGAGCTCCTACGAGCAGTACTTC
CDR3: CASSYPEQSSYEQYF

D: TRBD1
V: TRBV5-5
size: few
J: TRBJ1-4
DNA: TGTGCCAGCAGCTTGGGGACAGGGGGCGAAAAACTGTTTTTT
CDR3: CASSLGTGGEKLFF

D: .
V: TRBV11-2
size: .
J: TRBJ1-2
DNA: TGTGCCAGCCTCAGAAATCAGGGCTATGGCTACACCTTC
CDR3: CASLRNQGYGYTF

D: .
V: TRBV29-1
size: .
J: TRBJ1-2
DNA: TGCAGCGTTGGCCAGGGGATCGGCGGCTACACCTTC
CDR3: CSVGQGIGGYTF

D: .
V: TRBV5-1
size: .
J: TRBJ2-7
DNA: TGCGCCAGCAGCTTGGGGCAGGGAGGAGGCGAGCAGTACTTC
CDR3: CASSLGQGGGEQYF

D: TRBD1
V: TRBV10-3
size: .
J: TRBJ1-2
DNA: TGTGCCATCAGTGTCATGGAAGGGGGCCGGGGCTACACCTTC
CDR3: CAISVMEGGRGYTF

D: TRBD1
V: TRBV5-1
size: .
J: TRBJ1-1
DNA: TGCGCCAGCAGCTCCAGCAGGGGGGAGACTGAAGCTTTCTTT
CDR3: CASSSSRGETEAFF

D: TRBD1
V: TRBV15
size: .
J: TRBJ1-4
DNA: TGTGCCACCAGCAGGCAACAGGGGTTTGGCGAAAAACTGTTTTTT
CDR3: CATSRQQGFGEKLFF

D: .
V: TRBV5-5
size: .
J: TRBJ1-1
DNA: TGTGCCAGCAGCTTTACGGGGGACACTGAAGCTTTCTTT
CDR3: CASSFTGDTEAFF

D: TRBD2
V: TRBV5-1
size: .
J: TRBJ2-1
DNA: TGCGCCAGCAGCTTCGCGGGGGATGAGCAGTTCTTC
CDR3: CASSFAGDEQFF

D: TRBD2
V: TRBV5-1
size: .
J: TRBJ2-2
DNA: TGCGCCAGCAGCACTAGCGGGGGCCTCTCCACCGGGGAGCTGTTTTTT
CDR3: CASSTSGGLSTGELFF

D: TRBD2
V: TRBV25-1
size: .
J: TRBJ2-5
DNA: TGTGCCACCCAAGCCCGGGGGGGTGGCGAGACCCAGTACTTC
CDR3: CATQARGGGETQYF

D: TRBD1
V: TRBV27
size: .
J: TRBJ2-7
DNA: TGTGCCAGCAGCCCCCTGGGACAGGGGCGGTACGAGCAGTACTTC
CDR3: CASSPLGQGRYEQYF

D: TRBD1
V: TRBV25-1
size: .
J: TRBJ2-1
DNA: TGTGCCAGCAGTGAATTGGACAGGGTCGGGTACAATGAGCAGTTCTTC
CDR3: CASSELDRVGYNEQFF

D: TRBD1
V: TRBV6-6
size: .
J: TRBJ2-7
DNA: TGTGCCAGCAGTGGGACCGGGACAGGGGGGTACGAGCAGTACTTC
CDR3: CASSGTGTGGYEQYF

D: TRBD1
V: TRBV5-1
size: .
J: TRBJ1-1
DNA: TGCGCCAGCAGCTTGTATGGGGACAGGAACACTGAAGCTTTCTTT
CDR3: CASSLYGDRNTEAFF

D: .
V: TRBV19
size: .
J: TRBJ2-6
DNA: TGTGCCAGTAGTATGTCCAGGTCGTACTCTGGGGCCAACGTCCTGACTTTC
CDR3: CASSMSRSYSGANVLTF

D: TRBD1
V: TRBV18
size: .
J: TRBJ2-7
DNA: TGTGCCAGCTCACCAGGGACAGCCGGTACCTACGAGCAGTACTTC
CDR3: CASSPGTAGTYEQYF

D: TRBD1
V: TRBV11-2
size: .
J: TRBJ1-1
DNA: TGTGCCAGCGCGATCACTGGGACAGGCTATACTGAAGCTTTCTTT
CDR3: CASAITGTGYTEAFF

D: TRBD1
V: TRBV4-1
size: .
J: TRBJ1-1
DNA: TGCGCCAGCAGCCCTCCGGGACAGGGGGCTGAAGCTTTCTTT
CDR3: CASSPPGQGAEAFF

D: .
V: TRBV6-1
size: once
J: TRBJ1-2
DNA: TGTGCCAGCAGTGGGCAGAACTATGGCTACACCTTC
CDR3: CASSGQNYGYTF

D: .
V: TRBV19
size: few
J: TRBJ1-1
DNA: TGTGCCAGTAGTATAGGGGCAGCGAACACTGAAGCTTTCTTT
CDR3: CASSIGAANTEAFF

D: .
V: TRBV5-4
size: .
J: TRBJ1-4
DNA: TGTGCCAGCAGCTTGGATCCGGGGGGATTGGAAAAACTGTTTTTT
CDR3: CASSLDPGGLEKLFF

D: TRBD2
V: TRBV27
size: .
J: TRBJ2-7
DNA: TGTGCCAGCAGTTTGGGGCGGGGGGGGTACGAGCAGTACTTC
CDR3: CASSLGRGGYEQYF

D: .
V: TRBV14
size: .
J: TRBJ1-6
DNA: TGTGCCAGCAGCCTCGGCGGACAACCGAATTGGTCCTATAATTCACCCCTCCACTTT
CDR3: CASSLGGQPNWSYNSPLHF

D: TRBD2
V: TRBV7-2
size: .
J: TRBJ2-7
DNA: TGTGCCAGCAGCTTAGAAGGGGTGGGAGCGGGACTATACGAGCAGTACTTC
CDR3: CASSLEGVGAGLYEQYF

D: TRBD1
V: TRBV5-4
size: .
J: TRBJ1-2
DNA: TGTGCCAGCAGCCCTGAGACTGTTGCAGGGGGTAGGTTGGAAGGCTACACCTTC
CDR3: CASSPETVAGGRLEGYTF

D: TRBD1
V: TRBV25-1
size: .
J: TRBJ2-7
DNA: TGTGCCAGCTCCGACAGGGGCTACGAGCAGTACTTC
CDR3: CASSDRGYEQYF

D: .
V: TRBV10-3
size: .
J: TRBJ2-7
DNA: TGTGCCATCAGTGAGTTACCTCGGGAAACGAGTGAGCAGTACTTC
CDR3: CAISELPRETSEQYF